Listed here are 18 T cell receptor beta chains from one sample, sequenced in a study of cytomegalovirus exposure and HLA in healthy donors. Amplification used 60 Vbeta primers and 13 Jbeta primers. Generated by immunoSEQ multiplex PCR, the TCRdb table keeps only in-frame clones and is missing some. The sample consists of fewer than 350,000 clones, around nine tenths of them appearing once. What was sequenced was PBMCs. These receptors were taken from a woman in her late teens or twenties in good health and CMV-seronegative.

For the CDR3, the DNA is TGTGCCAGCAGTGAATATATGAACACTGAAGCTTTCTTT. It specifies CASSEYMNTEAFF. The rearrangement joins TRBV2 to TRBJ1-1; D is undetermined. Trimming left V 2 bases short and J 0 bases short, with 4 bases between. CDR3 length: 13 amino acids. Germline lookup yields CDR1 SNHLY and CDR2 FYNNEI.

The rearrangement joins TRBV7-3 to TRBJ1-2; maybe TRBD1 (5 bases). Trimming stripped 4 bases from V and 8 bases from J, with 20 bases between. Germline CDR1 is SGHTA and CDR2 is FQGTGA. CDR3 size: 15 residues. CDR3 DNA: TGTGCCAGCAGCTCCGCCCTGGGGGTCGGGAGGGGCTACACCTTC. Translating gives CASSSALGVGRGYTF. The variable domain in full, with the rest retrieved from reference TRBV7-3 and TRBJ1-2, is GAGVSQTPSNKVTEKGKYVELRCDPISGHTALYWYRQSLGQGPEFLIYFQGTGAADDSGLPNDRFFAVRPEGSVSTLKIQRTERGDSAVYLCASSSALGVGRGYTFGSGTRLTVV.

Comments on this clone: Within the sample, other DNA sequences also encode this same CDR3. This chain joins TRBV18 and TRBJ2-3; D call uncertain. The CDR3 loop spans 13 amino acids. V was cut by 3 bases and J by 1 base, with 5 bases left in between. Per germline, CDR1 KGHSH and CDR2 LQKENI. CDR3 nucleotide sequence: TGTGCCAGCTCACCCCCAGGCACAGATACGCAGTATTTT. Its protein product is CASSPPGTDTQYF.

V is TRBV5-5 and J is TRBJ1-6, with 8 bases lining up with TRBD1. V trimming: 0 bases; J trimming: 9 bases; junction bases outside the gene matches: 5. This CDR3 contains 15 residues. The V gene's germline CDR1 is SGHKS and CDR2 YYEKEE (reference sequence). CDR3 sequence: CASSLERQGASPLHF. As DNA, the CDR3 is TGTGCCAGCAGCTTGGAGCGGCAGGGGGCTTCACCCCTCCACTTT.

The V and J genes are TRBV4-1 and TRBJ2-7; D is uncertain. V was shortened by 4 bases and J by 0 bases, with 13 bases between the two germline ends. There are 15 residues in the CDR3. Per the germline V gene, CDR1 is MGHRA and CDR2 is YSYEKL. The CDR3 loop is CASSPQAESSYEQYF. As DNA, the CDR3 is TGCGCCAGCAGCCCTCAGGCTGAGAGCTCCTACGAGCAGTACTTC.

Concerning this clone itself: Since no conserved phenylalanine or tryptophan closes the CDR3, a read error is the likely cause. The chain joins TRBV9 to TRBJ2-7; TRBD1 aligns across 7 bases. The CDR3 extends over 15 amino acids. Germline CDR1 reads SGDLS; CDR2 reads YYNGEE. V gave up 3 bases and J gave up 0 bases; unmatched junction bases: 6. Here the CDR3 reads CASSATGWNSYEQYL. In DNA form, the CDR3 reads TGTGCCAGCAGCGCGACAGGGTGGAACTCCTACGAGCAGTACCTC.

The V call is TRBV11-3, the J call TRBJ2-3; perhaps TRBD1 as D (6 bases). Germline loops: CDR1 SGHNT, CDR2 YENEEA. V lost 5 bases and J lost 0, with 9 bases in between. CDR3 length: 14 amino acids. The CDR3 bases are TGTGCCAGCAGCCGGCAGGGGAGCACAGATACGCAGTATTTT. It specifies CASSRQGSTDTQYF.

This chain joins TRBV10-3 and TRBJ2-1; 8 bases are a match to TRBD2. Unmatched junction bases numbered 6, after V lost 7 bases and J lost 7 bases. This CDR3 is built from 13 residues. The germline CDR1 and CDR2 sequences are ENHRY and SYGVKD. The CDR3 loop reads CAITAGAKNEQFF. The CDR3 DNA sequence: TGTGCCATCACAGCGGGGGCCAAGAATGAGCAGTTCTTC.

The rearrangement uses TRBV27 and TRBJ1-3; 8 positions match TRBD1. The germline V gene encodes CDR1 MNHEY and CDR2 SMNVEV (reference sequence). V lost 6 bases to trimming and J lost 4 bases; unmatched junction nucleotides: 5. The CDR3 contains 14 residues. The CDR3 here is CASSLTGVGNTIYF. Written as DNA, the CDR3 is TGTGCCAGCAGCCTGACAGGGGTAGGAAACACCATATATTTT.

The chain is built from TRBV5-4 and TRBJ2-5; D ambiguous. The germline gives CDR1 SGHNT, CDR2 YYREEE (reference sequence). This CDR3 is built from 12 residues. The V end lost 2 bases, the J end lost 11 bases, and 13 bases lay between the germline ends. The CDR3 region has the DNA TGTGCCAGCAGCTTAACCAACCGAGAGCAGTACTTC. Amino acids: CASSLTNREQYF.

J is TRBJ2-2 and V is TRBV6-1, with D maybe TRBD2 (6 bases). The CDR3 is made up of 14 amino acids. Germline CDR1 MNHNS, CDR2 SASEGT. The V end lost 7 bases, the J end lost 0 bases, and 9 bases lay between the germline ends. The CDR3 loop is CASIGTSNTGELFF. DNA of the CDR3: TGTGCCAGCATTGGGACTTCGAACACCGGGGAGCTGTTTTTT.

About this clone itself: A read error may account for a junction end that differs from germline. The CDR3 sequence is CASSLVPSGAYNGQFF. As DNA, the CDR3 is TGTGCCAGCAGCTTAGTCCCTAGCGGGGCCTACAATGGGCAGTTCTTC. The chain has TRBV7-8 and TRBJ2-1; TRBD2 matches 9 bases. This CDR3 region has 16 residues. Germline lookup yields CDR1 SGHVS and CDR2 FQNEAQ. Using reference TRBV7-8 and TRBJ2-1 for the parts outside the CDR3, the full variable domain is GAGVSQSPRYKVAKRGQDVALRCDPISGHVSLFWYQQALGQGPEFLTYFQNEAQLDKSGLPSDRFFAERPEGSVSTLKIQRTQQEDSAVYLCASSLVPSGAYNGQFFGPGTRLTVL.

The chain joins TRBV29-1 to TRBJ2-5; TRBD1 matches 9 bases. The V gene's germline CDR1 is SQVTM and CDR2 ANQGSEA. The CDR3 length is 12 residues. The V gene end was trimmed by 7 bases and the J gene end by 3 bases; junction bases not matched to a gene: 3. CDR3 loop: CSGRTGEETQYF. For the CDR3, the DNA is TGCAGCGGCAGGACAGGGGAAGAGACCCAGTACTTC. Full variable domain (remainder filled in from reference TRBV29-1 and TRBJ2-5): SAVISQKPSRDICQRGTSLTIQCQVDSQVTMMFWYRQQPGQSLTLIATANQGSEATYESGFVIDKFPISRPNLTFSTLTVSNMSPEDSSIYLCSGRTGEETQYFGPGTRLLVL.

This clone was seen a handful of times. This chain connects TRBV6-1 to TRBJ1-1; TRBD1 matches 7 bases. Per germline, CDR1 MNHNS and CDR2 SASEGT. V dropped 7 bases and J dropped 1; count of bases not matched to a gene: 3. The CDR3 totals 13 residues. The CDR3 sequence: CASTRDRNTEAFF. CDR3 nucleotides: TGTGCCAGCACCCGGGACAGGAACACTGAAGCTTTCTTT.

This clone was recorded only once. The chain combines TRBV11-3 with TRBJ2-7; D possibly corresponds to TRBD1 (6 bases). The V and J ends lost 5 bases and 5 bases respectively, with 19 bases between them. The CDR3 covers 15 residues. Germline assignment: CDR1 SGHNT and CDR2 YENEEA. The CDR3 spells CASSPGLGQTDEQYF. The DNA of the CDR3 is TGTGCCAGCAGCCCGGGCTTGGGACAAACCGACGAGCAGTACTTC.

V is TRBV5-6 and J is TRBJ2-5; 11 bases align to TRBD2. The trim removed 5 bases at V and 1 base at J, leaving 7 bases unmatched. The germline V gene encodes CDR1 SGHDT and CDR2 YYEEEE. There are 16 residues in the CDR3. The CDR3 sequence: CASRWGLAETQETQYF. The CDR3 DNA reads TGTGCCAGCAGGTGGGGACTAGCGGAGACCCAAGAGACCCAGTACTTC.

The genes are TRBV4-1 and TRBJ2-1; 11 positions match TRBD1. This CDR3 region has 17 residues. Germline V lookup: CDR1 MGHRA, CDR2 YSYEKL. V lost 0 bases to trimming and J lost 3 bases; unmatched junction nucleotides: 4. The CDR3 sequence is CASSQDEGTGGYNEQFF. Written as DNA, the CDR3 is TGCGCCAGCAGCCAAGATGAAGGGACAGGGGGCTACAATGAGCAGTTCTTC.

The gene calls are TRBV15 and TRBJ1-1; D is perhaps TRBD1 (5 bases). V lost 5 bases and J lost 0, with 7 bases in between. Germline V gene sequence: CDR1 LNHNV, CDR2 YYDKDF (reference sequence). The CDR3 is 13 residues long. CDR3 in DNA: TGTGCCACCAGCGCACAGGTGAACACTGAAGCTTTCTTT. Translating it yields CATSAQVNTEAFF. The full variable domain, rest sourced from reference TRBV15 and TRBJ1-1, is DAMVIQNPRYQVTQFGKPVTLSCSQTLNHNVMYWYQQKSSQAPKLLFHYYDKDFNNEADTPDNFQSRRPNTSFCFLDIRSPGLGDTAMYLCATSAQVNTEAFFGQGTRLTVV.